The entry below gives a single TCR beta chain sequence along with its context. Antigen: not known. With 9 bases removed from V and 2 bases from J, the gap between germline ends came to 10 bases. The CDR3 is 12 amino acids. Germline V gene data show CDR1 as SGHRS and CDR2 as YFSETQ. This sample was taken from a study of shared clonotypes between healthy human individuals. Only in-frame clones appear in the TCRdb table, and some are missing; sequencing was by immunoSEQ multiplex PCR. The sample carries hundreds of thousands of clones, approximately 79% recorded once. General study points: Unshared clonotypes carried lower generation probabilities than those common to all four donors.

Healthy HIV-negative adults without recent acute infections or vaccinations served as donors. Sequencing was carried out using memory CD4+ T cells sorted from blood. Subset specified: CD45RA-negative fraction. The TCR was taken from a woman younger than 45 in good health. The rearrangement uses TRBV5-1 and TRBJ2-3; TRBD1 might be the D (5 bases). CDR3: CATQGSTDTQYF. The CDR3 nucleotides are TGCGCCACCCAGGGATCCACAGATACGCAGTATTTT.